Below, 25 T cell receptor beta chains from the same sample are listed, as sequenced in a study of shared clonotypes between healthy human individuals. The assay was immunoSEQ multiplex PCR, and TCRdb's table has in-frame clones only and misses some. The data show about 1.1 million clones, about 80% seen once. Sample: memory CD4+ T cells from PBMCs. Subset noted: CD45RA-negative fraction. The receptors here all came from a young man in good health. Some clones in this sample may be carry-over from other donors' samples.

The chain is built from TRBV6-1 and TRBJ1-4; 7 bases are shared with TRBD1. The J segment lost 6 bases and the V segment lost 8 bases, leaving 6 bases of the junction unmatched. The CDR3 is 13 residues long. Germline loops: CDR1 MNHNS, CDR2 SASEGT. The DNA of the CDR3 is TGTGCCAGCGTCCAGGGGGTGGATGAAAAACTGTTTTTT. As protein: CASVQGVDEKLFF.

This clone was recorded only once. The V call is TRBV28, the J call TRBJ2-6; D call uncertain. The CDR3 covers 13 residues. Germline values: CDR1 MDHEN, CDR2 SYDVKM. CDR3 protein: CGLRQAGANVLTF. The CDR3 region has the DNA TGTGGCCTTCGGCAGGCTGGGGCCAACGTCCTGACTTTC.

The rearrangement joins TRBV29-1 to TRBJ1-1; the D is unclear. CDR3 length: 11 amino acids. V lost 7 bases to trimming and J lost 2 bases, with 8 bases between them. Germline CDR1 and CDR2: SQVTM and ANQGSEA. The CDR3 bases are TGCAGCGCCCGGGAAAACACTGAAGCTTTCTTT. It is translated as CSARENTEAFF.

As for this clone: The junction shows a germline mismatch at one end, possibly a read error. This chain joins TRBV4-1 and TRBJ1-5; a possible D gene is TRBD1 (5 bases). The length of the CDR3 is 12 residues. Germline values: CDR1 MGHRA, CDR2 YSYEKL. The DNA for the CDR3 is TGCGCCAGCAGTCAAGCGGGGGGGCCCCAGCATTTT. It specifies CASSQAGGPQHF.

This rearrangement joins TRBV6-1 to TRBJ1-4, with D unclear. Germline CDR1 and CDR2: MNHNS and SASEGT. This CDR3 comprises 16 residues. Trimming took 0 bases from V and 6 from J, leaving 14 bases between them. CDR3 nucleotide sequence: TGTGCCAGCAGTGAAGCGCCTCAGAACGGGGATGAAAAACTGTTTTTT. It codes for CASSEAPQNGDEKLFF.

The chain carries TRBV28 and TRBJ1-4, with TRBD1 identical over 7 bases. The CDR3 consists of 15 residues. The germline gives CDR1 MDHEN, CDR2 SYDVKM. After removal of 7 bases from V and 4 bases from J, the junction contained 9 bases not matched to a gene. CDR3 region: CASTPRGTVNEKLFF. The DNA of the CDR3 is TGTGCCAGCACTCCTAGGGGGACAGTTAATGAAAAACTGTTTTTT.

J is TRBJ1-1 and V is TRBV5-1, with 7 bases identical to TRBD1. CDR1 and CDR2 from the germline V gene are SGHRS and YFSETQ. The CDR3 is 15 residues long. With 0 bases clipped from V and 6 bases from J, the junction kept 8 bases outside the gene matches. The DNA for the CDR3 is TGCGCCAGCAGCTTGGTAGAGGGGGCTGCGTCTGAAGCTTTCTTT. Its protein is CASSLVEGAASEAFF.

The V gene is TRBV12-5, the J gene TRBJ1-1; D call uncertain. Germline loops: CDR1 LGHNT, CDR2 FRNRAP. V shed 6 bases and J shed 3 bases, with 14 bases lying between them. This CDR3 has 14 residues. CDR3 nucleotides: TGTGCTAGTGGCGTCGACGGACCCGACACTGAAGCTTTCTTT. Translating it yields CASGVDGPDTEAFF.

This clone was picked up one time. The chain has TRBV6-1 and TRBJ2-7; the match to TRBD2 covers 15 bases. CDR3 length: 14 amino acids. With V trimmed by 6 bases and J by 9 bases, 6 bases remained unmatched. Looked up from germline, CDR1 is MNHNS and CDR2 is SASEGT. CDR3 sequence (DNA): TGTGCCAGCAGGGGACTAGCGGGAGGTGAGGCGCAGTACTTC. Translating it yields CASRGLAGGEAQYF.

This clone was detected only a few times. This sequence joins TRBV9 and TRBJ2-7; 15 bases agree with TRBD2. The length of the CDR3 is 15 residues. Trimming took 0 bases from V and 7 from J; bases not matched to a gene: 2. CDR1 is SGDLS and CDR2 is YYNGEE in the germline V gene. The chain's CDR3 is CASSVGGTSGREQYF. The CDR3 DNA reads TGTGCCAGCAGCGTAGGAGGGACTAGCGGGAGGGAGCAGTACTTC.

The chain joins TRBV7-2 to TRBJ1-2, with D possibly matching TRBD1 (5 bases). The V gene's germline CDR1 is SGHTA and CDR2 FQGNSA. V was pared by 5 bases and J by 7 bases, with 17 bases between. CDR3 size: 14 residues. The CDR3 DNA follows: TGTGCCAGCAGCCGAGGGGAGGTTATCGTTGGCTACACCTTC. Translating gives CASSRGEVIVGYTF.

CDR3 amino acids: CASSFYEQYF. Written as DNA, the CDR3 is TGTGCCAGCAGCTTCTACGAGCAGTACTTC. The V gene is TRBV7-8, the J gene TRBJ2-7; D gene unclear. In germline, CDR1 is SGHVS, CDR2 FQNEAQ. The CDR3 covers 10 residues. V lost 3 bases to trimming and J lost 3 bases, with 0 bases between them.

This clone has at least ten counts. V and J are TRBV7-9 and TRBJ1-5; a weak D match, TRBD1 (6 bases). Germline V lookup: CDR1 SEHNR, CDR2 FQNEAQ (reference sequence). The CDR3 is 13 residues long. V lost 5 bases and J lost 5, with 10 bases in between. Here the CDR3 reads CASSQGLYQPQHF. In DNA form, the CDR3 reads TGTGCCAGCAGCCAGGGGCTCTATCAGCCCCAGCATTTT.

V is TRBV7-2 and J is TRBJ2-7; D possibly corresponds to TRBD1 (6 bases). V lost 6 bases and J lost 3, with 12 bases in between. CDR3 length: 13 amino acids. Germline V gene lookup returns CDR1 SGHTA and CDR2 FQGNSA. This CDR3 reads CASRFTGNYEQYF. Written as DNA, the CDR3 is TGTGCCAGCAGGTTCACAGGGAACTACGAGCAGTACTTC.

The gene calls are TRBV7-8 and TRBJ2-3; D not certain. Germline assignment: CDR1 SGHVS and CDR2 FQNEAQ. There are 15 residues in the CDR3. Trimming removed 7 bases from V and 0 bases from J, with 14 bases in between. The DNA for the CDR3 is TGTGCCAGCACCCTGGCCCCCTTTAGCACAGATACGCAGTATTTT. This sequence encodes CASTLAPFSTDTQYF.

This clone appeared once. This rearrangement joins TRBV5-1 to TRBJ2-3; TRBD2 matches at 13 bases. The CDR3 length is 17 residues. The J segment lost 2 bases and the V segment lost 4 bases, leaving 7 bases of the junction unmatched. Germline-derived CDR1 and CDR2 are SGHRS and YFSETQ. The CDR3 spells CASSGGLAGDNTDTQYF. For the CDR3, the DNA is TGCGCCAGCAGCGGAGGACTAGCGGGAGACAACACAGATACGCAGTATTTT. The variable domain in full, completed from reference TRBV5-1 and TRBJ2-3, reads KAGVTQTPRYLIKTRGQQVTLSCSPISGHRSVSWYQQTPGQGLQFLFEYFSETQRNKGNFPGRFSGRQFSNSRSEMNVSTLELGDSALYLCASSGGLAGDNTDTQYFGPGTRLTVL.

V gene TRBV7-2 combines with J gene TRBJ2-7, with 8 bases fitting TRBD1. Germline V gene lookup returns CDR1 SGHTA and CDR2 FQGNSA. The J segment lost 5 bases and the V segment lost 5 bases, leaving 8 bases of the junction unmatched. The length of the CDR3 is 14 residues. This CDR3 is CASSRGQGNNEQYF. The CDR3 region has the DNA TGTGCCAGCAGCCGTGGACAGGGCAACAACGAGCAGTACTTC.

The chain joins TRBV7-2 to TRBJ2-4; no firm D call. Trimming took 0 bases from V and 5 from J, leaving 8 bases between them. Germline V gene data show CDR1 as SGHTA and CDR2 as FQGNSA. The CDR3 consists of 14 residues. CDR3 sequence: CASSLAGIQNIQYF. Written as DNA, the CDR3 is TGTGCCAGCAGCTTAGCAGGCATCCAAAACATTCAGTACTTC.

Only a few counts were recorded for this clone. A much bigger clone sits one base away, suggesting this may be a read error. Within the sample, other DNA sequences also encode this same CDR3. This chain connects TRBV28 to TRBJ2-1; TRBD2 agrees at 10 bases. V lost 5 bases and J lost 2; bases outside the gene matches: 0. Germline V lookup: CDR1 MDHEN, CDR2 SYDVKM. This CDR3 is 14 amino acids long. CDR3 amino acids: CASSLAGAYNEQFF. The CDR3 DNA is TGTGCCAGCAGTCTAGCGGGAGCCTACAATGAGCAGTTCTTC. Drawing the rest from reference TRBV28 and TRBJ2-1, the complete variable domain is DVKVTQSSRYLVKRTGEKVFLECVQDMDHENMFWYRQDPGLGLRLIYFSYDVKMKEKGDIPEGYSVSREKKERFSLILESASTNQTSMYLCASSLAGAYNEQFFGPGTRLTVL.

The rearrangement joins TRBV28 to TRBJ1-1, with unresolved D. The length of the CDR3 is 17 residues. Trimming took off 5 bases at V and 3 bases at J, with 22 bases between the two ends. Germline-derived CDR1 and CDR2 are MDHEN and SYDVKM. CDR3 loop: CASSPSSVGGYYTEAFF. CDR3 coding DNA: TGTGCCAGCAGTCCCTCCTCGGTGGGCGGGTATTACACTGAAGCTTTCTTT.

For the CDR3, the DNA is TGTGCCAGCAGTCCCCCCGGGGGAGGGGAGACCCAGTACTTC. Translating it yields CASSPPGGGETQYF. V and J are TRBV28 and TRBJ2-5; 7 bases are shared with TRBD2. Germline lookup yields CDR1 MDHEN and CDR2 SYDVKM. The CDR3 sequence is 14 residues long. The V segment lost 5 bases and the J segment 5 bases; nucleotides outside the gene matches: 8.

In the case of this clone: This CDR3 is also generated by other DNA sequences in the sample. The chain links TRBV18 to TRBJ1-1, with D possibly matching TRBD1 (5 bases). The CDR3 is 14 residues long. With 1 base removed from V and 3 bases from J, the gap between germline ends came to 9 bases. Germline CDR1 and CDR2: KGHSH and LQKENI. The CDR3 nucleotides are TGTGCCAGCTCACCACAGGGGAGGGACACTGAAGCTTTCTTT. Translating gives CASSPQGRDTEAFF.

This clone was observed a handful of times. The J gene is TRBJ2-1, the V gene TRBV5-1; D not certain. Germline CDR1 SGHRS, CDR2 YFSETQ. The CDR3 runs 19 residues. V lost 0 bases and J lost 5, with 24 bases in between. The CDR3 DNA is TGCGCCAGCAGCTTGGAGGCAGCGTCGTTGAGGTTGAATGACAATGAGCAGTTCTTC. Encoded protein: CASSLEAASLRLNDNEQFF.

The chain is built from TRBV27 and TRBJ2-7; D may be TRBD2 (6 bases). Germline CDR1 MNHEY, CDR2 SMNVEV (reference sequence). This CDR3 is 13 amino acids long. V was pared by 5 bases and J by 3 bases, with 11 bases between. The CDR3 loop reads CASSTSRGYEQYF. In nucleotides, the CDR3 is TGTGCCAGCAGTACTAGCCGGGGCTACGAGCAGTACTTC.

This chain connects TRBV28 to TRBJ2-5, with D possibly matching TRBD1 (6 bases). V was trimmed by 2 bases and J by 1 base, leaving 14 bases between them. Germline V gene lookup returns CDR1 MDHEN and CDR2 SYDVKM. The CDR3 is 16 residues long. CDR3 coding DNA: TGTGCCAGCAGTTTAGGCCAGGGGACACTCCAAGAGACCCAGTACTTC. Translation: CASSLGQGTLQETQYF.